Shown below are 14 T cell receptor beta chains from a single sample sequenced in a study of Graves' ophthalmopathy and Graves' hyperthyroidism (dated by TCRdb to the late 2010s). For sequencing, an Illumina HiSeq 2000 was employed. TCR beta CDR3 regions were amplified from RNA transcripts for repertoire sequencing. The first round was an RT-PCR using HTBI primers with the Qiagen OneStep RT-PCR kit, and this first round was followed by a second-round multiplex PCR, then size selection and purification. TCRdb ran its own pipeline on the public reads, namely fastp trimming at Q25 and MiXCR clone calling, and kept in-frame beta chains. Records with the same CDR3 protein are collapsed into one entry carrying the most frequent genes and DNA. This sample comprises almost 750,000 distinct CDR3 sequences, roughly 40% of them detected only once. The top ten clonotypes cover approximately 43% of the sample.

Source material: peripheral blood. Source of these receptors: an adult man with Graves' ophthalmopathy.

V gene TRBV7-8 combines with J gene TRBJ2-2; TRBD2 aligns across 13 bases. Germline values: CDR1 SGHVS, CDR2 FQNEAQ. This CDR3 spans 18 amino acids. V trimming: 7 bases; J trimming: 5 bases; junction bases outside the gene matches: 13. The CDR3 nucleotides read TGTGCCAGCAAGCGGACTAGCGGGAGCTTAAGTTGGACCGGGGAGCTGTTTTTT. Its translation: CASKRTSGSLSWTGELFF.

This clonotype was seen many times. The chain is built from TRBV7-9 and TRBJ2-6, with D hard to call. V was cut by 5 bases and J by 2 bases, with 16 bases left in between. Germline CDR1 is SEHNR and CDR2 is FQNEAQ (reference sequence). The CDR3 sequence is 17 residues long. This CDR3 is CASSRSSLRPGANVLTF. The CDR3 nucleotides read TGTGCCAGCAGCAGATCTTCACTTCGGCCTGGGGCCAACGTCCTGACTTTC.

Only a few counts were recorded for this clonotype. The conserved final phenylalanine or tryptophan is absent from the CDR3, which likely points to a read error. The DNA is omitted, as the CDR3 cannot be located on it reliably, and the CDR3 follows TCRdb's listing. This chain connects TRBV7-2 to TRBJ2-7; the table's D call TRBD1 went unverified against the DNA. The CDR3 is 8 amino acids long, termini counted. Germline lookup yields CDR1 SGHTA and CDR2 FQGNSA. The CDR3 is CASSLVGG.

This clonotype showed up just a few times. The chain employs TRBV7-9 and TRBJ2-7; perhaps TRBD2 as D (6 bases). V gave up 4 bases and J gave up 7 bases, with 17 bases separating them. The CDR3 is 14 amino acids. Germline-derived CDR1 and CDR2 are SEHNR and FQNEAQ (reference sequence). The CDR3 sequence is CASSSPGTPWEQYF. CDR3 bases: TGTGCCAGCAGCTCCCCCGGGACTCCCTGGGAGCAGTACTTC.

The CDR3 DNA reads TGTGCCAGCAGTCCTCGGGCACGGGGAGCTGGGTATGGCTACACCTTC. Translated: CASSPRARGAGYGYTF. V is TRBV2 and J is TRBJ1-2; D is unresolved. The V gene's germline CDR1 is SNHLY and CDR2 FYNNEI. The V gene lost 5 bases and the J gene lost 5 bases, with 21 bases spanning the gap. CDR3 length equals 16 residues.

This chain joins TRBV19 and TRBJ1-1; D is ambiguous. The V gene lost 2 bases and the J gene lost 3 bases, with 10 bases spanning the gap. Germline assignment: CDR1 LNHDA and CDR2 SQIVND (reference sequence). CDR3 size: 14 residues. The CDR3 is CASSISGSDTEAFF. CDR3 in DNA: TGTGCCAGTAGTATAAGTGGTTCGGACACTGAAGCTTTCTTT.

The rearrangement uses TRBV7-2 and TRBJ1-2; weak D call: TRBD1 (5 bases). The CDR3 is made up of 13 amino acids. Trimming removed 1 base from V and 13 bases from J, with 16 bases in between. Looked up from germline, CDR1 is SGHTA and CDR2 is FQGNSA. Written as DNA, the CDR3 is TGTGCCAGCAGCTTAGGATGGGGCGAGGCTCGCACCTTC. The encoded protein is CASSLGWGEARTF.

V usage is TRBV2 and J usage is TRBJ2-7; 11 bases are shared with TRBD1. Germline V lookup: CDR1 SNHLY, CDR2 FYNNEI. The ends lost 4 bases at V and 4 bases at J; junction bases unmatched: 3. The CDR3 is made up of 14 amino acids. The CDR3 region is CASSAGQGVYEQYF. The CDR3 region has the DNA TGTGCCAGCAGTGCGGGACAGGGGGTGTACGAGCAGTACTTC.

The rearrangement links TRBV7-2 to TRBJ1-1; D is perhaps TRBD1 (5 bases). The CDR3 is 18 amino acids. Trimming removed 7 bases at V and 2 bases at J, with 26 bases between. Germline V gene sequence: CDR1 SGHTA, CDR2 FQGNSA. The chain's CDR3 is CASTPVEGSIRSNTEAFF. CDR3 coding DNA: TGTGCCAGCACCCCCGTGGAGGGGAGTATAAGAAGTAACACTGAAGCTTTCTTT.

CDR3 DNA: TGTGCCAGCAGCCCCAGACAGTCCACCGGGACTAGCGGGAGCTACGAGCAGTACTTC. Amino acids: CASSPRQSTGTSGSYEQYF. J is TRBJ2-7 and V is TRBV11-1, with TRBD2 matching over 14 bases. The CDR3 consists of 19 residues. V lost 5 bases, J lost 3 bases, and 15 bases stayed unmatched. Per the germline V gene, CDR1 is SGHAT and CDR2 is FQDESV (reference sequence).

This clonotype came up a few times. The chain couples TRBV20-1 to TRBJ2-5, with 9 bases fitting TRBD2. The CDR3 runs to 14 residues. With 8 bases clipped from V and 3 bases from J, the junction kept 10 bases outside the gene matches. CDR1 is DFQATT and CDR2 is SNEGSKA in the germline V gene (reference sequence). The chain's CDR3 is CSSSTAGGEETQYF. The CDR3, as DNA: TGCAGTAGCTCAACGGCGGGGGGGGAAGAGACCCAGTACTTC.

This clonotype came up many times. The chain is built from TRBV7-2 and TRBJ2-7; no clear D gene. V gave up 3 bases and J gave up 2 bases, with 8 bases separating them. Germline V gene lookup returns CDR1 SGHTA and CDR2 FQGNSA. This CDR3 region has 13 residues. The CDR3: CASSLKGTYEQYF. The CDR3 region has the DNA TGTGCCAGCAGCTTGAAGGGCACCTACGAGCAGTACTTC.

The chain combines TRBV2 with TRBJ2-5; D is possibly TRBD2 (6 bases). V shed 5 bases and J shed 5 bases, with 18 bases lying between them. CDR3 length: 15 amino acids. Germline CDR1 and CDR2: SNHLY and FYNNEI. The DNA of the CDR3 is TGTGCCAGCAGTTCCCCCGGCGGGAACACGGAGACCCAGTACTTC. Amino acids: CASSSPGGNTETQYF. The full variable domain, its missing parts supplied by reference TRBV2 and TRBJ2-5, is EPEVTQTPSHQVTQMGQEVILRCVPISNHLYFYWYRQILGQKVEFLVSFYNNEISEKSEIFDDQFSVERPDGSNFTLKIRSTKLEDSAMYFCASSSPGGNTETQYFGPGTRLLVL.

The chain recombines TRBV20-1 with TRBJ1-1, with TRBD1 as a possible D gene (5 bases). Per the germline V gene, CDR1 is DFQATT and CDR2 is SNEGSKA (reference sequence). V lost 0 bases and J lost 0, with 14 bases in between. The CDR3 is 16 amino acids. As DNA, the CDR3 is TGCAGTGCTAGAGACCCAGCGAAGGGGTTGAACACTGAAGCTTTCTTT. Encoded protein: CSARDPAKGLNTEAFF.